This TCR beta chain appears in the sequencing data of a study of cytomegalovirus exposure and HLA in healthy donors. Study-wide findings and caveats: The investigators catalogued 150 to 200 TCR beta chains as cytomegalovirus-associated. HLA allele associations emerged for about 18,000 TCR beta sequences in a later analysis, at 0.05 false discovery rate. A later analysis by the authors found several of the most significant clusters apparently linked to common viral pathogens. Near-uniform donor sequencing depth was presumed by presence/absence analyses.

J lost 1 base, V lost 5 bases, and 4 bases had no gene match. The length of the CDR3 is 15 residues. CDR1 and CDR2 (germline): MNHEY, SVGAGI. This clone turned up a few times. What it recognizes is unknown. Vbeta (60) and Jbeta (13) primers were used in the PCR. Here immunoSEQ multiplex PCR was the method, and the copy in TCRdb shows in-frame clones only, minus some. This sample has about 100,000 clones; about 68% occur once, and the top ten carry 14%. The TCR originated in a male donor in good health and CMV-seropositive. The V gene is TRBV6-5, the J gene TRBJ1-2; 10 bases align to TRBD1. Material: PBMCs. This chain's CDR3 is CASSTWDRGNYGYTF. The CDR3 DNA reads as TGTGCCAGCAGTACCTGGGACAGGGGTAACTATGGCTACACCTTC.